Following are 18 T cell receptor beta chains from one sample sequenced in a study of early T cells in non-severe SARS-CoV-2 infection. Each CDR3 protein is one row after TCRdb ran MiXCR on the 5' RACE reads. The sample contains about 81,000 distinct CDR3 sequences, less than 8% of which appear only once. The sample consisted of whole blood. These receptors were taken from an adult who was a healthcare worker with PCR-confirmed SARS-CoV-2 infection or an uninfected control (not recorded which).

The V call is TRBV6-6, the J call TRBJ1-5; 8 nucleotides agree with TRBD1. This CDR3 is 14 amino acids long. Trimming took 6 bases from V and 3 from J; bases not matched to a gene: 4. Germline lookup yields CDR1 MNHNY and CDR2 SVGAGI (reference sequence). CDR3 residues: CASRMGQDNQPQHF. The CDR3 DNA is TGTGCCAGCAGGATGGGACAGGACAATCAGCCCCAGCATTTT.

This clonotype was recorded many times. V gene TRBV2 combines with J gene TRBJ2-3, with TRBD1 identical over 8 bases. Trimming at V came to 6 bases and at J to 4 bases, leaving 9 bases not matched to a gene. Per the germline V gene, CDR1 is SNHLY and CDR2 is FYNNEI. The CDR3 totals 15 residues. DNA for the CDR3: TGTGCCAGCAGGCGTGACAGGGGTGCTGCAGATACGCAGTATTTT. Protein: CASRRDRGAADTQYF. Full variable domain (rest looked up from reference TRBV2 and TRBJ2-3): EPEVTQTPSHQVTQMGQEVILRCVPISNHLYFYWYRQILGQKVEFLVSFYNNEISEKSEIFDDQFSVERPDGSNFTLKIRSTKLEDSAMYFCASRRDRGAADTQYFGPGTRLTVL.

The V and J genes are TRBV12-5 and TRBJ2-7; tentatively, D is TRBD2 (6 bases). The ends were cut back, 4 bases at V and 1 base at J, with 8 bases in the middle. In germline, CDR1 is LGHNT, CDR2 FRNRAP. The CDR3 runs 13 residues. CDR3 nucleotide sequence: TGTGCTAGTGGTTCGGGACTGTCCTACGAGCAGTACTTC. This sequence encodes CASGSGLSYEQYF.

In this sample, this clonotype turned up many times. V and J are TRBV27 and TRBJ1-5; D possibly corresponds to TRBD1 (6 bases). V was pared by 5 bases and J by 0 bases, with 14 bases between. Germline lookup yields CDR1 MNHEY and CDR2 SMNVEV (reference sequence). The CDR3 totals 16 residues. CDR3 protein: CASSPGTPYSNQPQHF. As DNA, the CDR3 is TGTGCCAGCAGTCCAGGGACACCTTATAGCAATCAGCCCCAGCATTTT.

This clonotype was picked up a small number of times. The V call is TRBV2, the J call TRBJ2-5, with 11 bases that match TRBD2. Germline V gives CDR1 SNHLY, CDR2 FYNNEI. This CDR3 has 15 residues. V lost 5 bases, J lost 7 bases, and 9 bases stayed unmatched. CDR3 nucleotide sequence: TGTGCCAGCAGTTGGACTAGCGGGCTCTCGGGGACCCAGTACTTC. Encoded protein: CASSWTSGLSGTQYF.

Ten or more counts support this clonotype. CDR3 sequence reads: CASSPGYEQYF. CDR3 bases: TGTGCCAGCAGCCCGGGGTACGAGCAGTACTTC. The chain employs TRBV9 and TRBJ2-7, with D possibly being TRBD2 (5 bases). The CDR3 length is 11 residues. V gave up 4 bases and J gave up 4 bases, with 6 bases separating them. Germline V gives CDR1 SGDLS, CDR2 YYNGEE.

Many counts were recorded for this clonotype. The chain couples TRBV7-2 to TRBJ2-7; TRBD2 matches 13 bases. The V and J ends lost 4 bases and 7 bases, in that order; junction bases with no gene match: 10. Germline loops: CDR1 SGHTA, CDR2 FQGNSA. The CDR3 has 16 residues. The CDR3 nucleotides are TGTGCCAGCAGCTACGGACTAGCGGGAGTGGGAGGAGAGCAGTACTTC. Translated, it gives CASSYGLAGVGGEQYF.

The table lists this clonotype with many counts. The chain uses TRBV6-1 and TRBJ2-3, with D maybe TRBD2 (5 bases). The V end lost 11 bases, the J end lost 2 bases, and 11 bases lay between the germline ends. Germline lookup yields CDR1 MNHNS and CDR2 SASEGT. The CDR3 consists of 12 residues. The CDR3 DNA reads TGTGCCTCGACTAAAAACACAGATACGCAGTATTTT. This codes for CASTKNTDTQYF.

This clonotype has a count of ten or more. The chain's CDR3 is CSVVRLGTSGEQYF. Written as DNA, the CDR3 is TGCAGCGTTGTGCGCCTGGGCACATCGGGCGAGCAGTACTTC. The chain is built from TRBV29-1 and TRBJ2-7; D gene unclear. This CDR3 comprises 14 residues. Germline values: CDR1 SQVTM, CDR2 ANQGSEA. V was clipped by 4 bases and J by 6 bases, with 19 bases between them.

CDR3 bases: TGTGCCAGCAGCCTGGAACCTGGGAGGGGTGGTGAGCAGTACTTC. Translation: CASSLEPGRGGEQYF. This chain uses TRBV7-2 with TRBJ2-7; 7 bases map to TRBD2. The CDR3 has 15 amino acids. Germline V gene sequence: CDR1 SGHTA, CDR2 FQGNSA. J was trimmed by 7 bases and V by 5 bases; bases with no gene match: 14.

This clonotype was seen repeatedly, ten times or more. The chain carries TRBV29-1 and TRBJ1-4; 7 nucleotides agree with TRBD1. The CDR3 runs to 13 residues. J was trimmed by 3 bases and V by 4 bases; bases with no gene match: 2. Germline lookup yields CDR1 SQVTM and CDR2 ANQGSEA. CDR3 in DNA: TGCAGCGTTGGGGACAGTCCTAATGAAAAACTGTTTTTT. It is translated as CSVGDSPNEKLFF.

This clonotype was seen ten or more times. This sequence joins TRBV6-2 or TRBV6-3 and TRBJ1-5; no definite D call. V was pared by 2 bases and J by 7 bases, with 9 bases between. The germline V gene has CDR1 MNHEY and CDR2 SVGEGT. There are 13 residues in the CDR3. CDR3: CASSYREEQPQHF. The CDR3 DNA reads TGTGCCAGCAGTTACCGGGAGGAGCAGCCCCAGCATTTT.

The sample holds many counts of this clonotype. CDR3: CASSLGLAGLWKTQYF. In DNA, the CDR3 is TGTGCCAGCAGCTTAGGGCTAGCGGGATTATGGAAGACCCAGTACTTC. The chain has TRBV7-9 and TRBJ2-5, with 9 bases identical to TRBD2. The CDR3 is made up of 16 amino acids. V lost 1 base and J lost 6; bases outside the gene matches: 9. CDR1 SEHNR and CDR2 FQNEAQ come from the germline V gene (reference sequence).

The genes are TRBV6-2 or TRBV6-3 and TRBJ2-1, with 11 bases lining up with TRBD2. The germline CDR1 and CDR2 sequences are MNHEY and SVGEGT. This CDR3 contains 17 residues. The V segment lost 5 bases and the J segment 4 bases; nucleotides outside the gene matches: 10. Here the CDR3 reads CASSRPPTSGSYNEQFF. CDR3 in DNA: TGTGCCAGCAGTCGCCCCCCTACTAGCGGGAGTTACAATGAGCAGTTCTTC.

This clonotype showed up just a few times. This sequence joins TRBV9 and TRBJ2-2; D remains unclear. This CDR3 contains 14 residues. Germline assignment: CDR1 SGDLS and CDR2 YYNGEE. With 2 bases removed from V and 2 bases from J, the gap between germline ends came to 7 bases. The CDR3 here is CASSVLVNTGELFF. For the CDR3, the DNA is TGTGCCAGCAGCGTTTTAGTTAACACCGGGGAGCTGTTTTTT.

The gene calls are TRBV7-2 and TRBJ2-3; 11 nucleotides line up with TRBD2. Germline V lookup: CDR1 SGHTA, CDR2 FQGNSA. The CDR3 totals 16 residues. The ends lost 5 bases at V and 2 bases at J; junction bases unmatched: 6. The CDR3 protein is CASSRNSGRDTDTQYF. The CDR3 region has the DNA TGTGCCAGCAGCCGGAATAGCGGGAGGGACACAGATACGCAGTATTTT.

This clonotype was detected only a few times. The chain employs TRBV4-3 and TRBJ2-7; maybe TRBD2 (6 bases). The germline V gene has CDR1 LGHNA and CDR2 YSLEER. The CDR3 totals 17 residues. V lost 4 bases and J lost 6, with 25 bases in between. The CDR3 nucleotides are TGCGCCAGCAGCCCCCAACGTCTCGTGGTGCGGGGCCGCGAGCAGTACTTC. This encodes CASSPQRLVVRGREQYF.

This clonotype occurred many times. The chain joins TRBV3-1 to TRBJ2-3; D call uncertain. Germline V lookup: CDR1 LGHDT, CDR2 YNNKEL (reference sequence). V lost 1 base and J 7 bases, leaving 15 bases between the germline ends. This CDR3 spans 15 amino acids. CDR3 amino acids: CASSQAIGVYHTQYF. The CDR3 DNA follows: TGTGCCAGCAGCCAAGCGATTGGGGTATACCATACGCAGTATTTT.